What follows describes a single T cell receptor beta chain. The sample belongs to a study of blood T cell repertoires in COVID-19. Study details: From T cells, B-cell-depleted T cells, or PBMCs came the material, which was cDNA or gDNA.

Here immunoSEQ multiplex PCR was the method, and the copy in TCRdb shows in-frame clones only, minus some. The sample lists some 130,000 clones, about 86% seen once, with about 8% in the top ten. Germline V gene data show CDR1 as MNHEY and CDR2 as SMNVEV (reference sequence). The CDR3 extends over 15 amino acids. The J segment lost 10 bases and the V segment lost 4 bases, leaving 10 bases of the junction unmatched. The sequenced material came from peripheral blood. The receptor's source is a woman aged 60 to 75 with active or convalescent COVID-19. The chain employs TRBV27 and TRBJ1-6; 7 nucleotides line up with TRBD1. CDR3 sequence: CASSSLGTAVSPLHF. The CDR3 DNA reads TGTGCCAGCAGTTCCCTCGGGACAGCTGTCTCACCCCTCCACTTT.